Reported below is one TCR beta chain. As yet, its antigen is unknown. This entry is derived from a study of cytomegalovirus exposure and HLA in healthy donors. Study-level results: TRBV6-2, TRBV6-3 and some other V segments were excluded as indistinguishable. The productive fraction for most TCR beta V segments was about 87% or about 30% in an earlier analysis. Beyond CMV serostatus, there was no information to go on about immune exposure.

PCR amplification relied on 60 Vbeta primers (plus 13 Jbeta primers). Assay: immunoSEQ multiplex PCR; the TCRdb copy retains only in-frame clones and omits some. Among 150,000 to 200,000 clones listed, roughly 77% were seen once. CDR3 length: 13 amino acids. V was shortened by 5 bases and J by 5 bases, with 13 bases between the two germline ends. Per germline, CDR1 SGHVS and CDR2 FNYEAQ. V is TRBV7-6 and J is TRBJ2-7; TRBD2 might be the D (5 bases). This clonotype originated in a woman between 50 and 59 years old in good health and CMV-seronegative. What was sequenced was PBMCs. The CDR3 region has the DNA TGTGCCAGCAGCCCGGGGTCATTTGACGAGCAGTACTTC. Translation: CASSPGSFDEQYF. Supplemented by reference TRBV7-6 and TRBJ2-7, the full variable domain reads GAGVSQSPRYKVTKRGQDVALRCDPISGHVSLYWYRQALGQGPEFLTYFNYEAQQDKSGLPNDRFSAERPEGSISTLTIQRTEQRDSAMYRCASSPGSFDEQYFGPGTRLTVT.